This T cell receptor beta chain was retrieved from a study of regulatory T cells in long-lasting Graves disease. Study findings and constraints: Less diverse TCR repertoires were seen in persistent Graves' patients than in newly diagnosed ones.

This clonotype was recorded many times. Its antigen remains unidentified. This sample's time point: newly diagnosed GD, antithyroid drugs for less than 3 months. PBMC-derived RNA was used for the TCR library. EDTA tubes held roughly 9 milliliters of peripheral blood from each patient. This CDR3 has 15 amino acids. Germline trimming cut 3 bases from V and 5 bases from J; bases unmatched to any gene: 7. Germline values: CDR1 LGHNA, CDR2 YNFKEQ. Library construction for TCR beta used iRepertoire HTBI primers and Arm-PCR of CDR3 regions. Via MiXCR, TCRdb re-called the multiplex PCR reads, giving one row per CDR3 protein. This table has 300,000 to 400,000 distinct CDR3 sequences, around 15% appearing once. The sample was also linked to a second study, of T cells in Graves' hyperthyroidism and ophthalmopathy.

The sample in question was peripheral blood mononuclear cells (PBMCs), obtained at new diagnosis, from a patient treated with antithyroid drugs. The rearrangement joins TRBV4-2 to TRBJ1-5, with TRBD1 matching 7 bases. This clonotype was obtained from a man between 40 and 49 years old with Graves disease. The CDR3 spells CASSHLDREDQPQHF. DNA of the CDR3: TGTGCCAGCAGCCACCTTGACAGGGAGGATCAGCCCCAGCATTTT.